This T cell receptor (beta chain) came from a study of cytomegalovirus exposure and HLA in healthy donors. The study, taken as a whole, reports: Cytomegalovirus association was assigned to over 150 TCR beta chains.

Comment on this clone: Its antigen remains unknown.

The table came from immunoSEQ multiplex PCR; TCRdb's copy has only in-frame clones and leaves some out. The sample consists of about 130,000 clones, roughly nine tenths of them appearing once. The roughly 120-subject validation cohort, separate from the approximately 660-subject first cohort, included the donors. The CDR3 is 15 amino acids. CDR1 and CDR2 (germline): SEHNR, FQNEAQ (reference sequence). The junction had 5 bases not matched to a gene; V was cut back by 5 bases and J by 7 bases. This clonotype was sampled from a man under 40 in good health and CMV-seronegative. The sequencing input was PBMCs. The gene calls are TRBV7-9 and TRBJ2-1; 13 nucleotides line up with TRBD2. The CDR3, as DNA: TGTGCCAGCAGCCCGAGACTAGCGGGGGGTAATGAGCAGTTCTTC. Its translation is CASSPRLAGGNEQFF.